This T cell receptor (beta chain) was observed in a study of cytomegalovirus exposure and HLA in healthy donors. General study points: There were a few CMV-associated chains whose specificity for CMV antigens was confirmed in vitro.

This clone was seen a handful of times. Its antigen remains unidentified. PCR involved 60 Vbeta and 13 Jbeta primers. Clones were read by immunoSEQ multiplex PCR, and TCRdb kept only the in-frame ones, dropping some. The sample lists about 140,000 clones; around 80% were seen once. V shed 7 bases and J 8 bases; nucleotides not matched to a gene: 8. Germline CDR1 reads LNHDA; CDR2 reads SQIVND (reference sequence). This CDR3 has 14 residues. The sample consisted of PBMCs. The chain couples TRBV19 to TRBJ1-1; 12 bases map to TRBD1. This sequence was found in a man aged 30-40 years in good health and CMV-seronegative. CDR3 in DNA: TGTGCCAGTACCATTTGGGACAGGGGGCAAGAAGCTTTCTTT. Translated, it gives CASTIWDRGQEAFF.